These T cell receptor beta chains were read from a single sample in a study of regulatory T cells in long-lasting Graves disease. MiXCR, applied by TCRdb to the multiplex PCR reads, yields one record per CDR3 protein. The data show 530,000 or so distinct CDR3 sequences, with roughly a sixth seen just once and around 12% held by the top ten. The same sample was also used in a study of T cells in Graves' hyperthyroidism and ophthalmopathy.

Sample: peripheral blood mononuclear cells (PBMCs), taken at new diagnosis, from a patient treated with antithyroid drugs. These receptors were obtained from a man between 18 and 29 years old with Graves disease. The CDR3 runs from the conserved cysteine through the conserved F or W. The order of the fields is D gene, V gene, clone size, J gene, CDR3 DNA, CDR3 protein. The D gene is left open where the match is weak. Only some rows state a clone size, as once, few, many or a class for expanded clones.

D gene: .; V gene: TRBV5-1; clone size: .; J gene: TRBJ1-1; CDR3 DNA: TGCGCCAGCAGCGCCTCCCCAGGGAGCCTGGGCGCTGAAGCTTTCTTT; CDR3 protein: CASSASPGSLGAEAFF
D gene: .; V gene: TRBV6-1; clone size: .; J gene: TRBJ1-2; CDR3 DNA: TGTGCCAGCAGGGAGGACAGTAACTATGGCTACACCTTC; CDR3 protein: CASREDSNYGYTF
D gene: TRBD2; V gene: TRBV14; clone size: .; J gene: TRBJ2-1; CDR3 DNA: TGTGCCAGCAGCCAGGGACTAGTGTATGAGCAGTTCTTC; CDR3 protein: CASSQGLVYEQFF
D gene: .; V gene: TRBV11-2; clone size: many; J gene: TRBJ2-7; CDR3 DNA: TGTGCCAGCAGCTTAGGACCGGGCACGTACGAGCAGTACTTC; CDR3 protein: CASSLGPGTYEQYF
D gene: TRBD1; V gene: TRBV7-9; clone size: many; J gene: TRBJ2-7; CDR3 DNA: TGTGCCAGCAGCACAGGGACAGAGTCCTACGAGCAGTACTTC; CDR3 protein: CASSTGTESYEQYF
D gene: .; V gene: TRBV3-1; clone size: many; J gene: TRBJ2-7; CDR3 DNA: TGTGCCAGCAGCCAAGATCTCGGTTTCGCGCAGTACTTC; CDR3 protein: CASSQDLGFAQYF
D gene: .; V gene: TRBV6-5; clone size: few; J gene: TRBJ1-2; CDR3 DNA: TGTGCCAGCAGTTACTCCCCGGGCTCTAATGGCTACACCTTC; CDR3 protein: CASSYSPGSNGYTF
D gene: TRBD2; V gene: TRBV12-3/TRBV12-4; clone size: many; J gene: TRBJ2-1; CDR3 DNA: TGTGCCAGCAGTTTAGGAATTAGCGGGAGGGTAGGTGAGCAGTTCTTC; CDR3 protein: CASSLGISGRVGEQFF
D gene: .; V gene: TRBV18; clone size: .; J gene: TRBJ2-7; CDR3 DNA: TGTGCCAGCTCACCCACGGACGGCGAGCAGTACTTC; CDR3 protein: CASSPTDGEQYF
D gene: .; V gene: TRBV27; clone size: many; J gene: TRBJ2-1; CDR3 DNA: TGTGCCAGCAGTTTATTCCAGGGAGTTAATGAGCAGTTCTTC; CDR3 protein: CASSLFQGVNEQFF
D gene: .; V gene: TRBV3-1; clone size: .; J gene: TRBJ1-6; CDR3 DNA: TGTGCCAGCAGCCAAGATGACAGGCCGAATTCACCCCTCCACTTT; CDR3 protein: CASSQDDRPNSPLHF
D gene: .; V gene: TRBV6-2/TRBV6-3; clone size: many; J gene: TRBJ1-1; CDR3 DNA: TGTGCCAGCAGTTACTCACGACGCGGCACTGAAGCTTTCTTT; CDR3 protein: CASSYSRRGTEAFF
D gene: .; V gene: TRBV20-1; clone size: many; J gene: TRBJ2-3; CDR3 DNA: TGCAGTGCTTTGTCGAACACAGATACGCAGTATTTT; CDR3 protein: CSALSNTDTQYF
D gene: TRBD2; V gene: TRBV29-1; clone size: few; J gene: TRBJ2-7; CDR3 DNA: TGCAGCGTGAGGCCACTAGCGGGAGTCTACGAGCAGTACTTC; CDR3 protein: CSVRPLAGVYEQYF
D gene: TRBD1; V gene: TRBV10-3; clone size: few; J gene: TRBJ2-3; CDR3 DNA: TGTGCCGCCGGACAGGGCGGCACAGATACGCAGTATTTT; CDR3 protein: CAAGQGGTDTQYF
D gene: .; V gene: TRBV28; clone size: many; J gene: TRBJ1-2; CDR3 DNA: TGTGCCAGCAGTTTGGCCAGCACTAACTATGGCTACACCTTC; CDR3 protein: CASSLASTNYGYTF
D gene: .; V gene: TRBV15; clone size: many; J gene: TRBJ2-7; CDR3 DNA: TGTGCCACCAGCAGAGAGAGGTTCCAGTCTTACGAGCAGTACTTC; CDR3 protein: CATSRERFQSYEQYF